This record looks at one T cell receptor (beta chain) sequence and its context. These data belong to a study of blood T cell repertoires in COVID-19. Background on the study: PBMCs, B-cell-depleted T cells, or T cells were the source of the cDNA or gDNA that made up the material.

Original processing methods: Estimation of nucleated cell counts relied on the amplification of reference gene primers. Produced via immunoSEQ multiplex PCR; TCRdb's table is partial and in-frame only. V, J and clone size are those of that table, while D and trimming were read from the DNA. The data contain 77,000 or so clones, roughly 76% of them singletons. The CDR3 extends over 15 amino acids. Germline CDR1 LGHDT, CDR2 YNNKEL (reference sequence). Trimming removed 1 base at V and 6 bases at J, with 16 bases between. Specimen: peripheral blood. J is TRBJ2-7 and V is TRBV3-1 (or the pseudogene TRBV3-2); TRBD2 is a possible D gene (6 bases). The clonotype comes from a woman aged 80 or older with active or convalescent COVID-19. The CDR3 nucleotides are TGTGCCAGCAGCCAAGGTGGAGGGCACCTACGCGAGCAGTACTTC. Protein: CASSQGGGHLREQYF.